This TCR beta chain was sequenced for a study of shared T cell receptors in the human thymus. Sequenced by immunoSEQ multiplex PCR; TCRdb stores in-frame clones only, minus some. The top ten hold under 0.01% of the sample, which has some 640,000 clones, around 87% seen once. J gave up 3 bases and V 5 bases, and 3 bases lay outside the gene matches. From germline, CDR1 is SEHNR and CDR2 FQNEAQ (reference sequence). The length of the CDR3 is 14 residues. These data are also associated with another study on human thymus T cells. That source notes: The source of the thymus tissue was resections taken during corrective heart surgery. Thymic and blood repertoires appeared to display a bias in their usage of V and J genes.

The J gene is TRBJ2-5, the V gene TRBV7-9; 10 bases are a match to TRBD1. This sequence originates from a boy less than two years old with a congenital heart defect. Sequencing used thymocytes. CDR3 sequence: CASSRGTGEETQYF. In DNA, the CDR3 is TGTGCCAGCAGCAGGGGGACAGGGGAAGAGACCCAGTACTTC.